Presented here are 27 T cell receptor beta chains from one specimen sequenced in a study of shared clonotypes between healthy human individuals. The table came from immunoSEQ multiplex PCR; TCRdb's copy has only in-frame clones and leaves some out. The sample lists approximately 500,000 clones, approximately 84% occurring once. Sequenced input: PBMCs. All receptors come from a woman aged 35 to 49 in good health. Some clones in this sample may be carry-over from other donors' samples.

With regard to this clone: A far bigger clonotype differs at one base, so this is likely a read error. Other nucleotide sequences in the sample specify the same CDR3. This sequence joins TRBV6-6 and TRBJ1-1, with TRBD1 as a possible D gene (5 bases). The V gene's germline CDR1 is MNHNY and CDR2 SVGAGI (reference sequence). This CDR3 has 12 residues. In nucleotides, the CDR3 is TGTGCCAGCAGCCAAGGGGTTTTTGAAGCGTTCTTT. This encodes CASSQGVFEAFF.

The chain links TRBV30 to TRBJ1-2; 7 nucleotides line up with TRBD1. The trim removed 3 bases at V and 2 bases at J, leaving 3 bases unmatched. Germline values: CDR1 GTSNPN, CDR2 SVGIG (reference sequence). CDR3 size: 13 residues. The CDR3 DNA reads TGTGCCTGGAGCCAACAGGGGAACTATGGCTACACCTTC. It codes for CAWSQQGNYGYTF.

V gene TRBV18 combines with J gene TRBJ2-7, with 11 bases that match TRBD2. Germline lookup yields CDR1 KGHSH and CDR2 LQKENI. The CDR3 has 15 amino acids. V was clipped by 3 bases and J by 0 bases; unmatched bases: 1. The CDR3 reads CASSPTSGNSYEQYF. The CDR3, as DNA: TGTGCCAGCTCACCGACTAGCGGGAACTCCTACGAGCAGTACTTC.

The V gene is TRBV28, the J gene TRBJ2-2; no reliable D call. The V gene lost 6 bases and the J gene lost 3 bases, with 2 bases spanning the gap. Germline V gene sequence: CDR1 MDHEN, CDR2 SYDVKM. This CDR3 region has 11 residues. CDR3 DNA: TGTGCCAGCAGCTACACCGGGGAGCTGTTTTTT. It is translated as CASSYTGELFF.

In regard to this clone: A far bigger clonotype differs at one base, so this is likely a read error. The chain couples TRBV5-6 to TRBJ2-1; D perhaps matches TRBD2 (5 bases). The CDR3 is 13 amino acids. Germline V CDR1 and CDR2: SGHDT, YYEEEE. The CDR3 DNA is TGTGCCTGCAGCGGACTTCTCTACAATGAGCAGTTCTTC. This codes for CACSGLLYNEQFF.

The chain uses TRBV15 and TRBJ2-7, with TRBD2 matching over 10 bases. CDR3 size: 14 residues. V trimming: 0 bases; J trimming: 4 bases; junction bases outside the gene matches: 0. Per the germline V gene, CDR1 is LNHNV and CDR2 is YYDKDF (reference sequence). CDR3 protein: CATSREAGGYEQYF. CDR3 bases: TGTGCCACCAGCAGAGAAGCGGGAGGGTACGAGCAGTACTTC.

This clone was detected once. The rearrangement uses TRBV7-9 and TRBJ1-1, with D unresolved. The ends were cut back, 1 base at V and 7 bases at J, with 10 bases in the middle. Per germline, CDR1 SEHNR and CDR2 FQNEAQ (reference sequence). The CDR3 spans 13 residues. CDR3 sequence (DNA): TGTGCCAGCAGCTTAGATCGCCAGAATGAAGCTTTCTTT. Translated, it gives CASSLDRQNEAFF.

This chain uses TRBV28 with TRBJ2-1; the D gene is possibly TRBD2 (5 bases). Germline V CDR1 and CDR2: MDHEN, SYDVKM. Trimming pared 5 bases from V and 0 bases from J, leaving 11 bases between. The CDR3 extends over 15 amino acids. The CDR3 DNA is TGTGCCAGCAGTGGAGGTCCGAGCTCCTACAATGAGCAGTTCTTC. Translating gives CASSGGPSSYNEQFF.

The rearrangement joins TRBV18 to TRBJ1-2; weak D call: TRBD1 (5 bases). The V gene's germline CDR1 is KGHSH and CDR2 LQKENI. The V end lost 2 bases, the J end lost 4 bases, and 17 bases lay between the germline ends. The CDR3 loop spans 16 amino acids. The CDR3 region has the DNA TGTGCCAGCTCACCAGGAAGTGGTCAGGGATCCTATGGCTACACCTTC. It encodes CASSPGSGQGSYGYTF.

A single count supports this clone. Germline is not matched at one junction end, which may reflect a read error. The chain has TRBV7-7 and TRBJ2-2, with 11 positions matching TRBD1. The CDR3 has 20 amino acids. CDR1 is SSHAT, CDR2 FNYEAQ, per germline (reference sequence). The CDR3 DNA is TGTGCTAGCAGCTTAGGGGTGGGGGACAGGGGGTCGTCGAACACCGGGGAGCTGTTTTTT. Its protein is CASSLGVGDRGSSNTGELFF.

The rearrangement links TRBV28 to TRBJ2-5; tentative D call: TRBD1 (6 bases). This CDR3 has 16 amino acids. The germline CDR1 and CDR2 sequences are MDHEN and SYDVKM. Trimming took off 3 bases at V and 3 bases at J, with 17 bases between the two ends. CDR3 loop: CASSFLRRTEKETQYF. Here the CDR3 DNA reads TGTGCCAGCAGTTTTCTCCGTCGGACAGAGAAAGAGACCCAGTACTTC.

V gene TRBV2 combines with J gene TRBJ2-7; 8 bases fit TRBD1. The V and J ends lost 0 bases and 5 bases, in that order; junction bases with no gene match: 9. Per germline, CDR1 SNHLY and CDR2 FYNNEI. The CDR3 contains 16 residues. The DNA for the CDR3 is TGTGCCAGCAGTGAAGCTACCTCAGGGGGACAGGACGAGCAGTACTTC. Residues: CASSEATSGGQDEQYF.

The gene calls are TRBV5-4 and TRBJ1-3; TRBD1 matches 7 bases. V lost 2 bases to trimming and J lost 8 bases; unmatched junction nucleotides: 7. The CDR3 is 14 residues long. Germline V gene lookup returns CDR1 SGHNT and CDR2 YYREEE (reference sequence). The CDR3 sequence is CASSLVGQIHTIYF. The CDR3 region has the DNA TGTGCCAGCAGCTTAGTGGGACAGATACACACCATATATTTT.

A note on this clone: With a far larger clone one base away, a read error is the likely cause. Other nucleotide sequences from this sample produce the same CDR3. The chain carries TRBV5-1 and TRBJ2-2; D is uncertain. The germline gives CDR1 SGHRS, CDR2 YFSETQ. V lost 8 bases and J lost 5, with 16 bases in between. The CDR3 runs to 14 residues. The DNA of the CDR3 is TGCGCCAGAGGGTGGCGTGACTGTACCGGGGAGCTGTTTTTT. Protein: CARGWRDCTGELFF. Based on the CDR3 plus reference TRBV5-1 and TRBJ2-2, the full variable domain is KAGVTQTPRYLIKTRGQQVTLSCSPISGHRSVSWYQQTPGQGLQFLFEYFSETQRNKGNFPGRFSGRQFSNSRSEMNVSTLELGDSALYLCARGWRDCTGELFFGEGSRLTVL.

In its sample, this clone was seen once. This chain joins TRBV25-1 and TRBJ2-5, with D possibly matching TRBD2 (6 bases). Looked up from germline, CDR1 is MGHDK and CDR2 is SYGVNS. CDR3 length: 14 amino acids. The ends were cut back, 2 bases at V and 5 bases at J, with 12 bases in the middle. The CDR3 nucleotides are TGTGCCAGCAGTGAAGCCGGGACTCCGGAGACCCAGTACTTC. This codes for CASSEAGTPETQYF.

This chain connects TRBV5-6 to TRBJ2-7; 10 bases fit TRBD2. V shed 4 bases and J 6 bases; nucleotides not matched to a gene: 10. Per the germline V gene, CDR1 is SGHDT and CDR2 is YYEEEE. This CDR3 has 15 residues. The CDR3 region has the DNA TGTGCCAGCAGCCCGCTGGGGCTAGCGGGAGCCGAGCAGTACTTC. This translates into CASSPLGLAGAEQYF.

The chain joins TRBV5-1 to TRBJ2-5; D possibly corresponds to TRBD2 (5 bases). Germline CDR1 and CDR2: SGHRS and YFSETQ. The CDR3 totals 14 residues. V lost 0 bases and J lost 5, with 11 bases in between. CDR3 region: CASSLGNPGETQYF. CDR3 in DNA: TGCGCCAGCAGCTTGGGTAACCCGGGGGAGACCCAGTACTTC.

CDR3 protein: CATSRSTRDSTDTQYF. The CDR3 DNA reads as TGTGCCACCAGCAGATCAACCCGGGACTCCACAGATACGCAGTATTTT. The chain links TRBV15 to TRBJ2-3, with D maybe TRBD2 (6 bases). The CDR3 covers 16 residues. Germline assignment: CDR1 LNHNV and CDR2 YYDKDF (reference sequence). V lost 2 bases to trimming and J lost 2 bases, with 14 bases between them.

In this sample, this clone turned up many times. This sample includes further DNA sequences coding for the same CDR3. The chain links TRBV5-4 to TRBJ2-1, with TRBD2 matching 8 bases. Germline V gene sequence: CDR1 SGHNT, CDR2 YYREEE (reference sequence). The J segment lost 9 bases and the V segment lost 7 bases, leaving 15 bases of the junction unmatched. The CDR3 consists of 15 residues. The CDR3 loop reads CASAASGSQVGEQFF. The CDR3 DNA reads as TGTGCCAGCGCGGCCAGCGGGAGTCAGGTGGGTGAGCAGTTCTTC.

About this clone: A far larger clone is just one base off, so this is likely a read error. Other DNA sequences in this sample translate to the same CDR3. V usage is TRBV7-9 and J usage is TRBJ2-3, with D perhaps being TRBD1 or TRBD2 (6 bases each). The V end was cut by 5 bases, the J end by 11 bases, with 14 bases between. Per the germline V gene, CDR1 is SEHNR and CDR2 is FQNEAQ (reference sequence). The CDR3 contains 12 residues. The CDR3 loop is CASSPQGTGQYF. The CDR3 nucleotides are TGTGCCAGCAGCCCTCAGGGGACTGGGCAGTATTTT.

The chain links TRBV27 to TRBJ2-7; 8 positions match TRBD2. CDR1 is MNHEY and CDR2 is SMNVEV in the germline V gene (reference sequence). There are 15 residues in the CDR3. V lost 3 bases to trimming and J lost 5 bases; unmatched junction nucleotides: 9. The DNA for the CDR3 is TGTGCCAGCAGTTTCCAACCGAGCGGGAGACACGAGCAGTACTTC. It specifies CASSFQPSGRHEQYF.

This rearrangement joins TRBV15 to TRBJ2-7, with a weak D call TRBD1 (6 bases). The CDR3 is made up of 12 amino acids. Looked up from germline, CDR1 is LNHNV and CDR2 is YYDKDF (reference sequence). Trimming stripped 8 bases from V and 6 bases from J, with 14 bases between. The CDR3 loop reads CATAKGGAEQYF. The DNA of the CDR3 is TGTGCCACCGCTAAAGGGGGTGCCGAGCAGTACTTC. Complete variable domain (other parts from reference TRBV15 and TRBJ2-7): DAMVIQNPRYQVTQFGKPVTLSCSQTLNHNVMYWYQQKSSQAPKLLFHYYDKDFNNEADTPDNFQSRRPNTSFCFLDIRSPGLGDTAMYLCATAKGGAEQYFGPGTRLTVT.

The V and J genes are TRBV5-1 and TRBJ1-3; D gene uncertain. V dropped 3 bases and J dropped 4 bases, with 5 bases sitting between them. The CDR3 runs 12 residues. Germline V gene data show CDR1 as SGHRS and CDR2 as YFSETQ. The CDR3 is CASSSAGNTIYF. CDR3 nucleotide sequence: TGCGCCAGCAGCTCGGCGGGAAACACCATATATTTT.

This chain links TRBV7-9 with TRBJ2-1; 7 positions agree with TRBD2. J gave up 1 base and V 3 bases, and 6 bases lay outside the gene matches. This CDR3 region has 16 residues. Looked up from germline, CDR1 is SEHNR and CDR2 is FQNEAQ (reference sequence). The CDR3 DNA is TGTGCCAGCAGCTTGGTAGGCGGGGGTTCCTACAATGAGCAGTTCTTC. Its translation is CASSLVGGGSYNEQFF.

The chain recombines TRBV4-1 with TRBJ1-5; D uncertain. The CDR3 loop spans 14 amino acids. V gave up 1 base and J gave up 2 bases, with 6 bases separating them. CDR1 is MGHRA, CDR2 YSYEKL, per germline. The CDR3 region is CASSQVPGNQPQHF. CDR3 in DNA: TGCGCCAGCAGCCAAGTTCCGGGCAATCAGCCCCAGCATTTT.

The genes are TRBV5-6 and TRBJ2-7; 7 nucleotides agree with TRBD2. V lost 4 bases and J lost 0; bases outside the gene matches: 7. This CDR3 contains 15 residues. The V gene's germline CDR1 is SGHDT and CDR2 YYEEEE. CDR3 protein: CASSGGAGNSYEQYF. The CDR3 DNA sequence: TGTGCCAGCAGCGGAGGAGCGGGAAACTCCTACGAGCAGTACTTC.

V gene TRBV6-7 combines with J gene TRBJ2-1; the match to TRBD2 covers 9 bases. TRBV6-7 belongs to the ORF category, with a function that is uncertain. V gave up 4 bases and J gave up 3 bases; unmatched junction bases: 10. The length of the CDR3 is 17 residues. CDR3 DNA sequence: TGTGCCAGCAGTTTAGCTAGCGGGGCCTCAATCTACAATGAGCAGTTCTTC. Translation: CASSLASGASIYNEQFF.